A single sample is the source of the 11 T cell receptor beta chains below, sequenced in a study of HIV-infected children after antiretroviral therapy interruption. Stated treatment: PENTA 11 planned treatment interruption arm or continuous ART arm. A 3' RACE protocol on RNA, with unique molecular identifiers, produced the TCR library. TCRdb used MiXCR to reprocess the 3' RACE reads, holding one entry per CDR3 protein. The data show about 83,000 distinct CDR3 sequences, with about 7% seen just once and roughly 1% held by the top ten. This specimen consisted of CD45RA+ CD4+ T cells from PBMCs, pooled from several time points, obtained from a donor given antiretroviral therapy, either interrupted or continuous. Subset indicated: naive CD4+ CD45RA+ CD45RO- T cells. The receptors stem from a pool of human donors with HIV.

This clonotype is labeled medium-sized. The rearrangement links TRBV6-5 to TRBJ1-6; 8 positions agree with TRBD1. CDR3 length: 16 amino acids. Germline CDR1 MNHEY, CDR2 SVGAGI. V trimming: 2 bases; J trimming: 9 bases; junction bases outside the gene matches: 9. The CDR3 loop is CASSYAPGTGASPLHF. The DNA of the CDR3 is TGTGCCAGCAGTTACGCCCCCGGGACAGGTGCTTCACCCCTCCACTTT.

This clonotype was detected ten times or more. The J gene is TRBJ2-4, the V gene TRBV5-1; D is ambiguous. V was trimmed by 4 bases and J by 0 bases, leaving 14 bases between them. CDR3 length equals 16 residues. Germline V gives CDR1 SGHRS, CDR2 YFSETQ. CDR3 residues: CASSPALGLAKNIQYF. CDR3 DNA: TGCGCCAGCAGCCCAGCCTTGGGCCTAGCCAAAAACATTCAGTACTTC. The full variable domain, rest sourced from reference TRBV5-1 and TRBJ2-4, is KAGVTQTPRYLIKTRGQQVTLSCSPISGHRSVSWYQQTPGQGLQFLFEYFSETQRNKGNFPGRFSGRQFSNSRSEMNVSTLELGDSALYLCASSPALGLAKNIQYFGAGTRLSVL.

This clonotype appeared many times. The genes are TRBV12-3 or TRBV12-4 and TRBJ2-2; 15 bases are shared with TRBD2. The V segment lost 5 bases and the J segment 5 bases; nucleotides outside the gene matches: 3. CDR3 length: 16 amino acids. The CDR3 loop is CASSPGTSGGTGELFF. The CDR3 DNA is TGTGCCAGCAGTCCCGGGACTAGCGGGGGGACCGGGGAGCTGTTTTTT.

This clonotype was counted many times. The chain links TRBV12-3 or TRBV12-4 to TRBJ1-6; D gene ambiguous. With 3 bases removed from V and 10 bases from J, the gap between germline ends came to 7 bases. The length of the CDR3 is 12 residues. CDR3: CASSFEGSPLHF. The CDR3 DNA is TGTGCCAGCAGTTTTGAAGGATCACCCCTCCACTTT.

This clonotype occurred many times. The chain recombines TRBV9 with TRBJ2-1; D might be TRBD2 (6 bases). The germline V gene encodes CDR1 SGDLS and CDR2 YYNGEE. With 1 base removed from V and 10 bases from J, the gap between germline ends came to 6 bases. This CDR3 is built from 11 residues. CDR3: CASSVREEQFF. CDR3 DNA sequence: TGTGCCAGCAGCGTACGGGAGGAGCAGTTCTTC.

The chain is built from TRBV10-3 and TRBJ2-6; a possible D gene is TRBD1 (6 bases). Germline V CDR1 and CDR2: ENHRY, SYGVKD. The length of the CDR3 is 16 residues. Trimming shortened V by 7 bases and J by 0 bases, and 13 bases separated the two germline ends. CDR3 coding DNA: TGTGCCATCATGAGACAGGTGTCCTCTGGGGCCAACGTCCTGACTTTC. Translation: CAIMRQVSSGANVLTF.

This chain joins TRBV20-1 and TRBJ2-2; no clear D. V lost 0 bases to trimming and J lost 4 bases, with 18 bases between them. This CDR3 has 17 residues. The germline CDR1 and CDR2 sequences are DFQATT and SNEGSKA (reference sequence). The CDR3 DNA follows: TGCAGTGCTAGAGATCACAGTATCGGGCCGGTCACCGGGGAGCTGTTTTTT. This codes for CSARDHSIGPVTGELFF.

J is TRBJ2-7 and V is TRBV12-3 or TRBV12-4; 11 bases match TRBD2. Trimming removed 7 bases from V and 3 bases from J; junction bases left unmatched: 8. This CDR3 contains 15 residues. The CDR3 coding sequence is TGTGCCAGCACTGGACTAGCGGGCATGTACTACGAGCAGTACTTC. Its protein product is CASTGLAGMYYEQYF.

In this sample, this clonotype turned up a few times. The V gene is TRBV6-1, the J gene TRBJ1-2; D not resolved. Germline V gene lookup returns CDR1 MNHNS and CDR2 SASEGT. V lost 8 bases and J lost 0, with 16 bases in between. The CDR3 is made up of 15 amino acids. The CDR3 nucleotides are TGTGCCAGCGAAATGGCGGCCAGGACTAACTATGGCTACACCTTC. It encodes CASEMAARTNYGYTF.

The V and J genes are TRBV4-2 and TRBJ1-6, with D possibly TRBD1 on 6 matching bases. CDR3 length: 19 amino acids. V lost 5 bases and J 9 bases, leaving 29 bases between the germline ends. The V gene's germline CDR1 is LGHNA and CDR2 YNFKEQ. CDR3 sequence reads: CASSLKVAAGALIGSPLHF. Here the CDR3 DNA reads TGTGCCAGCAGCTTGAAAGTCGCTGCAGGGGCCCTAATTGGTTCACCCCTCCACTTT.

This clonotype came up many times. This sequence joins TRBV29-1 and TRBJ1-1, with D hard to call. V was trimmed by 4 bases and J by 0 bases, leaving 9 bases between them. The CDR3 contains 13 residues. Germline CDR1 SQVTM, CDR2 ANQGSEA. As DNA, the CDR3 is TGCAGCGTTGCAAGAGTGTTGAACACTGAAGCTTTCTTT. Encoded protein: CSVARVLNTEAFF.